This TCR beta chain came from a study of naive and memory T cell subsets. Both TRBC1 and TRBC2 were covered by a beta constant-region primer of two equimolar oligonucleotides. Nested alpha and beta constant-region primers with the SP2 primer drove four PCR rounds on ligated cDNA. One entry per CDR3 protein results from TCRdb running MiXCR on the UMI-ligation and nested PCR reads. The sample records around 140,000 distinct CDR3 sequences, roughly a fifth being singletons. Of note for this clonotype: No antigen is known for it.

Germline trimming cut 0 bases from V and 3 bases from J; bases unmatched to any gene: 11. This CDR3 comprises 18 residues. Germline V gene lookup returns CDR1 LGHNA and CDR2 YNFKEQ. General study results and limits: Naive repertoires, especially CD8, held a few larger clonotypes, possibly memory cells re-expressing CD45RA.

The TCR comes from a human donor in good health. The rearrangement links TRBV4-2 to TRBJ2-1, with 7 nucleotides matching TRBD2. Source material: naive CD8+ T cells from blood. The CDR3, as DNA: TGTGCCAGCAGCCAAGATCTGGCTGGGCGGGAGAACTACAATGAGCAGTTCTTC. It codes for CASSQDLAGRENYNEQFF.